One sample yielded the 27 T cell receptor beta chains listed below, sequenced in a study of cytomegalovirus exposure and HLA in healthy donors. PCR involved 60 Vbeta and 13 Jbeta primers. Assay used: immunoSEQ multiplex PCR; TCRdb lists only in-frame clones, some missing. The table records more than 80,000 clones, approximately 76% of them present only once. Sequenced: PBMCs. These TCRs come from a woman aged 60 to 75 in good health and CMV-seropositive.

The chain is built from TRBV18 and TRBJ1-3, with 7 bases identical to TRBD1. CDR1 KGHSH and CDR2 LQKENI come from the germline V gene. Unmatched junction bases numbered 5, after V lost 3 bases and J lost 0 bases. The CDR3 has 16 residues. The DNA for the CDR3 is TGTGCCAGCTCACCGGGACAGAGCTACTCTGGAAACACCATATATTTT. It is translated as CASSPGQSYSGNTIYF.

The chain carries TRBV25-1 and TRBJ1-1, with TRBD1 matching over 9 bases. CDR3 length: 13 amino acids. V was clipped by 1 base and J by 7 bases; unmatched bases: 1. Germline values: CDR1 MGHDK, CDR2 SYGVNS. CDR3 sequence: CASSEWTGVEAFF. The CDR3 bases are TGTGCCAGCAGTGAATGGACAGGGGTTGAAGCTTTCTTT.

In nucleotides, the CDR3 is TGTGCCAGCCGCAGGGGACTAGGCTCCTACGAGCAGTACTTC. The encoded protein is CASRRGLGSYEQYF. V and J are TRBV2 and TRBJ2-7; TRBD2 aligns across 8 bases. The CDR3 runs 14 residues. Germline loops: CDR1 SNHLY, CDR2 FYNNEI. Germline trimming cut 8 bases from V and 0 bases from J; bases unmatched to any gene: 6.

The rearrangement links TRBV7-2 to TRBJ2-7; D is possibly TRBD2 (6 bases). Trimming left V 5 bases short and J 0 bases short, with 14 bases between. The CDR3 is 15 amino acids. The V gene's germline CDR1 is SGHTA and CDR2 FQGNSA. CDR3 nucleotide sequence: TGTGCCAGCAGCCCTGGGCTAGCGTTCTCCTACGAGCAGTACTTC. Translation: CASSPGLAFSYEQYF.

The CDR3 DNA sequence: TGTGCCAGCGCAACAGGGGGAGGGAGCAATCAGCCCCAGCATTTT. Its protein is CASATGGGSNQPQHF. The V call is TRBV2, the J call TRBJ1-5; 8 nucleotides match TRBD1. The V gene end was trimmed by 8 bases and the J gene end by 1 base; junction bases not matched to a gene: 7. Germline assignment: CDR1 SNHLY and CDR2 FYNNEI. The CDR3 loop spans 15 amino acids.

CDR3 nucleotide sequence: TGTGCCAGCAGCTATGAAACAGTACACTCCTACAATGAGCAGTTCTTC. The encoded protein is CASSYETVHSYNEQFF. The chain joins TRBV11-2 to TRBJ2-1, with D unresolved. This CDR3 is 16 amino acids long. Germline lookup yields CDR1 SGHAT and CDR2 FQNNGV. Trimming took 4 bases from V and 0 from J, leaving 13 bases between them.

DNA of the CDR3: TGTGCCAGCAGCTTAGATCGAGGACTAGCGGGAACGCAGTATTTT. This encodes CASSLDRGLAGTQYF. The V call is TRBV11-3, the J call TRBJ2-3; TRBD2 agrees at 12 bases. Germline CDR1 is SGHNT and CDR2 is YENEEA. The CDR3 totals 15 residues. Trimming took 0 bases from V and 9 from J; bases not matched to a gene: 4.

V usage is TRBV25-1 and J usage is TRBJ2-7, with D unresolved. The germline V and J ends were trimmed by 4 bases and 0 bases, with 13 bases remaining between them. CDR1 MGHDK and CDR2 SYGVNS come from the germline V gene. The CDR3 runs 15 residues. The CDR3 bases are TGTGCCAGCAGTGGGGTTGGCGGAAGCTCCTACGAGCAGTACTTC. Translation: CASSGVGGSSYEQYF.

V and J are TRBV5-1 and TRBJ2-7; TRBD2 is a possible D gene (7 bases). Germline V lookup: CDR1 SGHRS, CDR2 YFSETQ. Trimming took 0 bases from V and 2 from J, leaving 21 bases between them. The CDR3 covers 18 residues. This CDR3 is CASSLAPVLSGTPYEQYF. CDR3 in DNA: TGCGCCAGCAGCTTGGCTCCGGTCCTGAGCGGGACACCCTACGAGCAGTACTTC.

This clone was detected a few times. The chain recombines TRBV19 with TRBJ1-1; D call uncertain. From germline, CDR1 is LNHDA and CDR2 SQIVND (reference sequence). V lost 3 bases, J lost 0 bases, and 8 bases lay in between. The CDR3 loop spans 14 amino acids. CDR3 sequence (DNA): TGTGCCAGTAGTATCTCGGGGATGAACACTGAAGCTTTCTTT. The encoded protein is CASSISGMNTEAFF.

The CDR3 is CASSPFPEDYEQYF. The DNA of the CDR3 is TGTGCCAGCAGCCCCTTCCCGGAGGACTACGAGCAGTACTTC. The genes are TRBV2 and TRBJ2-7, with a possible D match to TRBD2 (5 bases). This CDR3 contains 14 residues. Germline CDR1 SNHLY, CDR2 FYNNEI. V lost 6 bases to trimming and J lost 3 bases, with 15 bases between them.

This chain joins TRBV5-4 and TRBJ2-7; perhaps TRBD1 as D (5 bases). CDR3 length: 12 residues. Germline V gene sequence: CDR1 SGHNT, CDR2 YYREEE (reference sequence). The V gene lost 4 bases and the J gene lost 2 bases, with 7 bases spanning the gap. The CDR3 loop reads CASSLDTYEQYF. CDR3 in DNA: TGTGCCAGCAGCCTGGACACCTACGAGCAGTACTTC.

The gene calls are TRBV27 and TRBJ2-7; D gene uncertain. The germline CDR1 and CDR2 sequences are MNHEY and SMNVEV (reference sequence). The CDR3 is made up of 16 amino acids. V shed 2 bases and J shed 0 bases, with 14 bases lying between them. The CDR3 sequence is CASSLLGSFTSYEQYF. Written as DNA, the CDR3 is TGTGCCAGCAGTTTACTGGGCTCCTTTACCTCCTACGAGCAGTACTTC.

V is TRBV9 and J is TRBJ1-2; TRBD1 matches 8 bases. The V gene end was trimmed by 0 bases and the J gene end by 6 bases; junction bases not matched to a gene: 1. The CDR3 totals 13 residues. The germline V gene has CDR1 SGDLS and CDR2 YYNGEE. The CDR3: CASSVGQGNGYTF. In nucleotides, the CDR3 is TGTGCCAGCAGCGTAGGACAGGGGAATGGCTACACCTTC.

In the case of this clone: This is likely an artifact of a read error, given a far larger clone one base away. The rearrangement joins TRBV5-6 to TRBJ2-3; 10 bases are shared with TRBD1. Germline V gives CDR1 SGHDT, CDR2 YYEEEE. The CDR3 consists of 15 residues. The CDR3 region is CASSFGTGATDPQYF. The CDR3 region has the DNA TGTGCCAGCAGCTTCGGGACAGGGGCCACAGATCCGCAGTATTTT.

There are a few counts of this clone. The chain couples TRBV7-9 to TRBJ2-7; D is possibly TRBD1 (7 bases). V gave up 5 bases and J gave up 4 bases, with 18 bases separating them. The CDR3 has 15 amino acids. Germline V gene lookup returns CDR1 SEHNR and CDR2 FQNEAQ (reference sequence). CDR3 loop: CASSKQAGQNYEQYF. CDR3 nucleotide sequence: TGTGCCAGCAGCAAACAGGCGGGACAGAATTACGAGCAGTACTTC.

J is TRBJ2-2 and V is TRBV5-1; 7 positions match TRBD1. V shed 2 bases and J 6 bases; nucleotides not matched to a gene: 7. In germline, CDR1 is SGHRS, CDR2 YFSETQ. This CDR3 has 15 residues. For the CDR3, the DNA is TGCGCCAGCAGCTTAGGACAGGCCTTCGCCGGGGAGCTGTTTTTT. Amino acid sequence: CASSLGQAFAGELFF.

This clone has only a few counts. The chain recombines TRBV19 with TRBJ2-3; 7 nucleotides match TRBD1. Germline V lookup: CDR1 LNHDA, CDR2 SQIVND (reference sequence). Trimming removed 5 bases from V and 0 bases from J; junction bases left unmatched: 5. The CDR3 is 15 amino acids. The CDR3 coding sequence is TGTGCCAGTAGTTACAGGGACAGTAGCACAGATACGCAGTATTTT. It codes for CASSYRDSSTDTQYF.

In this sample, this clone turned up once. CDR3 residues: CASKPGHKDHQPQHF. The CDR3 DNA follows: TGTGCCAGTAAGCCGGGTCACAAGGATCATCAGCCCCAGCATTTT. This rearrangement joins TRBV19 to TRBJ1-5; unclear D gene. V shed 7 bases and J shed 5 bases, with 18 bases lying between them. Looked up from germline, CDR1 is LNHDA and CDR2 is SQIVND (reference sequence). The CDR3 consists of 15 residues.

The table lists this clone with a few counts. The chain links TRBV28 to TRBJ1-1; 9 nucleotides match TRBD1. Germline values: CDR1 MDHEN, CDR2 SYDVKM. This CDR3 is 14 amino acids long. J was trimmed by 5 bases and V by 3 bases; bases with no gene match: 4. In DNA, the CDR3 is TGTGCCAGCAGTTTGGGGGACAGGGTAACTGAAGCTTTCTTT. As protein: CASSLGDRVTEAFF. The full variable domain, completed using reference TRBV28 and TRBJ1-1, is DVKVTQSSRYLVKRTGEKVFLECVQDMDHENMFWYRQDPGLGLRLIYFSYDVKMKEKGDIPEGYSVSREKKERFSLILESASTNQTSMYLCASSLGDRVTEAFFGQGTRLTVV.

This chain links TRBV6-1 with TRBJ2-1; a weak D match, TRBD1 (5 bases). In germline, CDR1 is MNHNS, CDR2 SASEGT. The CDR3 has 15 amino acids. Between the trimmed V and J ends, which lost 2 bases and 7 bases, there was a span of 15 bases. This CDR3 reads CASSEQAGPWNEQFF. CDR3 nucleotides: TGTGCCAGCAGTGAACAGGCAGGGCCCTGGAATGAGCAGTTCTTC.

The rearrangement links TRBV15 to TRBJ1-2; D not resolved. With 0 bases removed from V and 7 bases from J, the gap between germline ends came to 12 bases. In germline, CDR1 is LNHNV, CDR2 YYDKDF (reference sequence). This CDR3 is 14 amino acids long. CDR3 sequence: CATSRESLSGGYTF. The CDR3 nucleotides read TGTGCCACCAGCAGAGAATCCCTCTCGGGTGGCTACACCTTC.

Turning to this clone: A read error may account for a junction end that differs from germline. This chain joins TRBV4-1 and TRBJ2-3; 10 positions agree with TRBD2. Germline V gene sequence: CDR1 MGHRA, CDR2 YSYEKL. This CDR3 is 14 amino acids long. The CDR3 loop is CASSQPGLADMQYF. The CDR3 DNA is TGCGCCAGCAGCCAACCTGGACTAGCGGATATGCAGTATTTT.

The chain has TRBV9 and TRBJ2-5; D is possibly TRBD2 (6 bases). Looked up from germline, CDR1 is SGDLS and CDR2 is YYNGEE. Trimming pared 8 bases from V and 2 bases from J, leaving 16 bases between. The CDR3 sequence is 14 residues long. CDR3 amino acids: CASTPGLGQETQYF. Written as DNA, the CDR3 is TGTGCCAGTACCCCGGGACTTGGGCAAGAGACCCAGTACTTC.

The rearrangement joins TRBV5-6 to TRBJ1-2; TRBD1 matches at 9 bases. This CDR3 comprises 14 residues. In germline, CDR1 is SGHDT, CDR2 YYEEEE. V was clipped by 6 bases and J by 4 bases; unmatched bases: 7. CDR3 protein: CASKPGQGGYGYTF. The CDR3 DNA reads TGTGCCAGCAAACCGGGACAGGGAGGCTATGGCTACACCTTC.

This clone came up once. The V and J genes are TRBV6-1 and TRBJ1-1; TRBD1 matches at 7 bases. The CDR3 covers 14 residues. CDR1 is MNHNS, CDR2 SASEGT, per germline. Trimming at V came to 5 bases and at J to 0 bases, leaving 3 bases not matched to a gene. The CDR3 DNA reads TGTGCCAGCAGTAAACAGGGGTTGAACACTGAAGCTTTCTTT. Protein sequence: CASSKQGLNTEAFF.

CDR3 coding DNA: TGTGCCAGCAGTTTAGAGGGCGGACCCTTCAATCAGCCCCAGCATTTT. It codes for CASSLEGGPFNQPQHF. V and J are TRBV28 and TRBJ1-5; D unclear. This CDR3 has 16 residues. Trimming cost V 2 bases and J 3 bases, with 14 bases left between them. Germline V gene sequence: CDR1 MDHEN, CDR2 SYDVKM.